What follows is one T cell receptor beta chain and its context. The antigen remains unidentified. Clones were read by immunoSEQ multiplex PCR, and TCRdb kept only the in-frame ones, dropping some. The top ten hold roughly 1.7% of the sample, which has some 2,100,000 clones, roughly 91% seen once. CD45RO-negative cells were positively selected for CCR7, leaving out terminally differentiated effector memory CD45RA+ cells. Donors were healthy HIV-negative adults without recent acute infections or vaccinations. This sample was included in a study of shared clonotypes between healthy human individuals. Overall study results and limits: Generally, naive subsets (rather than memory subsets) showed larger estimated richness.

Sequenced input: naive CD8+ T cells from PBMCs. This TCR came from a man aged 18 to 30 in good health. Some clones in this sample may be carry-over from other donors' samples.

The DNA of the CDR3 is TGTGCCACCATAGACGGCTTGGTCGGCGAGCAGTACTTC. Translated, it gives CATIDGLVGEQYF. V and J are TRBV19 and TRBJ2-7; D is unclear. The V end lost 10 bases, the J end lost 6 bases, and 19 bases lay between the germline ends. CDR1 LNHDA and CDR2 SQIVND come from the germline V gene (reference sequence). The CDR3 loop spans 13 amino acids.